This passage covers 27 T cell receptor beta chains from one sample sequenced in a study of neurological immune-mediated disorders. TCRdb redid the calling of the 5' RACE reads with MiXCR, one entry per CDR3 protein. The sample has fewer than 40,000 distinct CDR3 sequences, roughly 13% seen once. Time point described: technical triplicate 2. Sequences were obtained from CD4+ T cells from blood. The receptors come from a female donor with HTLV-1-associated myelopathy (HAM/TSP).

This clonotype is medium-sized in the sample. The chain links TRBV4-2 to TRBJ2-6; tentatively, D is TRBD2 (6 bases). The length of the CDR3 is 16 residues. V lost 4 bases and J lost 4, with 14 bases in between. Germline CDR1 and CDR2: LGHNA and YNFKEQ. DNA for the CDR3: TGTGCCAGCAGCCTTGAAACTAGCTCCGGGGCCAACGTCCTGACTTTC. This codes for CASSLETSSGANVLTF.

This clonotype was picked up many times. The chain recombines TRBV5-4 with TRBJ2-5; TRBD2 aligns across 15 bases. Trimming at V came to 4 bases and at J to 1 base, leaving 11 bases not matched to a gene. This CDR3 contains 19 residues. Germline CDR1 SGHNT, CDR2 YYREEE (reference sequence). The CDR3 is CASSPPGLAGGGPQETQYF. The DNA for the CDR3 is TGTGCCAGCAGCCCCCCAGGACTAGCGGGGGGGGGCCCCCAAGAGACCCAGTACTTC.

This clonotype was recorded many times. The genes are TRBV6-6 and TRBJ2-7; 13 nucleotides agree with TRBD2. Per the germline V gene, CDR1 is MNHNY and CDR2 is SVGAGI (reference sequence). V gave up 5 bases and J gave up 0 bases; unmatched junction bases: 1. The CDR3 sequence is 15 residues long. The CDR3 reads CASSRTSGSSYEQYF. For the CDR3, the DNA is TGTGCCAGCAGTAGGACTAGCGGGAGCTCCTACGAGCAGTACTTC.

This clonotype showed up many times. The V call is TRBV7-2, the J call TRBJ1-4; TRBD1 might be the D (5 bases). The CDR3 runs to 16 residues. V lost 3 bases to trimming and J lost 8 bases, with 19 bases between them. CDR1 and CDR2 from the germline V gene are SGHTA and FQGNSA. The CDR3 sequence: CASSFGRGRGGEKLFF. For the CDR3, the DNA is TGTGCCAGCAGCTTCGGGCGTGGACGGGGGGGAGAAAAACTGTTTTTT.

This clonotype was observed at least ten times. Here the CDR3 reads CSATPLPGGQGSYEQYF. In DNA form, the CDR3 reads TGCAGTGCTACCCCCCTGCCAGGGGGCCAAGGGTCCTACGAGCAGTACTTC. This chain uses TRBV20-1 with TRBJ2-7; 8 bases agree with TRBD1. Unmatched junction bases numbered 15, after V lost 4 bases and J lost 1 base. Germline V CDR1 and CDR2: DFQATT, SNEGSKA (reference sequence). The CDR3 runs to 17 residues.

This clonotype was detected ten times or more. The chain couples TRBV7-2 to TRBJ2-7; possible D gene TRBD2, 6 bases. The V gene lost 4 bases and the J gene lost 5 bases, with 15 bases spanning the gap. This CDR3 is built from 14 residues. The germline CDR1 and CDR2 sequences are SGHTA and FQGNSA. CDR3 sequence reads: CASSSLTRGDEQYF. CDR3 bases: TGTGCCAGCAGCTCTCTGACCCGCGGGGACGAGCAGTACTTC.

Worth noting for this clonotype: The junction departs from germline at one end; a sequencing error may be responsible. V gene TRBV11-2 combines with J gene TRBJ2-7; TRBD1 might be the D (5 bases). CDR1 and CDR2 (germline): SGHAT, FQNNGV. CDR3 size: 13 residues. Here the CDR3 reads CDSSQGATYEQYF. The CDR3 bases are TGTGACAGCAGCCAGGGTGCGACCTACGAGCAGTACTTC.

This sequence joins TRBV4-2 and TRBJ2-5, with TRBD1 matching 8 bases. Germline lookup yields CDR1 LGHNA and CDR2 YNFKEQ. The CDR3 is 14 amino acids. Trimming cost V 5 bases and J 3 bases; bases outside gene matches: 5. The CDR3 sequence is CASSKGGQEETQYF. The DNA for the CDR3 is TGTGCCAGCAGCAAAGGGGGACAGGAAGAGACCCAGTACTTC.

This clonotype was seen at least ten times. The rearrangement joins TRBV6-2 or TRBV6-3 to TRBJ2-1; tentatively, D is TRBD1 or TRBD2 (6 bases each). The V end was cut by 10 bases, the J end by 7 bases, with 23 bases between. This CDR3 spans 15 amino acids. The V gene's germline CDR1 is MNHEY and CDR2 SVGEGT. The CDR3 sequence: CATLTPGAFGNEQFF. The CDR3 nucleotides are TGTGCCACCCTAACCCCGGGGGCGTTTGGGAATGAGCAGTTCTTC.

There are many counts of this clonotype. The chain combines TRBV6-5 with TRBJ2-7, with TRBD1 identical over 7 bases. The V gene's germline CDR1 is MNHEY and CDR2 SVGAGI. The CDR3 sequence is 15 residues long. Germline trimming cut 6 bases from V and 3 bases from J; bases unmatched to any gene: 11. The CDR3 is CASSRQHRGGYEQYF. The CDR3 DNA sequence: TGTGCCAGCAGCCGCCAGCACAGGGGTGGCTACGAGCAGTACTTC.

This clonotype was seen at least ten times. The rearrangement joins TRBV27 to TRBJ2-4; 9 bases are shared with TRBD2. CDR3 length equals 15 residues. The germline V gene has CDR1 MNHEY and CDR2 SMNVEV (reference sequence). V shed 7 bases, J shed 0 bases, and the junction held 4 bases outside the gene matches. For the CDR3, the DNA is TGTGCCAGCACCCCTAGCGGGGTAGCCAAAAACATTCAGTACTTC. It yields the protein CASTPSGVAKNIQYF.

Many counts were recorded for this clonotype. The rearrangement joins TRBV20-1 to TRBJ2-3, with a weak D call TRBD2 (6 bases). This CDR3 is built from 13 residues. Trimming took 3 bases from V and 4 from J, leaving 11 bases between them. Looked up from germline, CDR1 is DFQATT and CDR2 is SNEGSKA (reference sequence). The CDR3 protein is CSARGGDPDTQYF. The CDR3 DNA reads TGCAGTGCTAGGGGGGGAGATCCAGATACGCAGTATTTT.

A note on this clonotype: Germline and junction disagree at one end, which may indicate a read error. The chain combines TRBV5-1 with TRBJ1-4, with TRBD1 matching 8 bases. Germline V gives CDR1 SGHRS, CDR2 YFSETQ. This CDR3 contains 19 residues. The CDR3: CASSLARSDRADGGEKLFF. In DNA form, the CDR3 reads TGCGCTAGCAGCTTGGCCAGGTCGGACAGGGCCGATGGAGGTGAAAAACTGTTTTTT.

This clonotype was detected ten times or more. The rearrangement joins TRBV20-1 to TRBJ2-2; D perhaps matches TRBD2 (5 bases). Germline V lookup: CDR1 DFQATT, CDR2 SNEGSKA (reference sequence). V dropped 1 base and J dropped 0 bases, with 12 bases sitting between them. The CDR3 loop spans 16 amino acids. The CDR3 nucleotides are TGCAGTGCTAGAGCTGGTCGGGGAACGAACACCGGGGAGCTGTTTTTT. This translates into CSARAGRGTNTGELFF.

This clonotype came up many times. This chain uses TRBV7-6 with TRBJ2-3; D unclear. Trimming took off 3 bases at V and 0 bases at J, with 13 bases between the two ends. The germline V gene has CDR1 SGHVS and CDR2 FNYEAQ. The CDR3 spans 16 residues. CDR3 region: CASSFGLHTSTDTQYF. The CDR3 DNA reads TGTGCCAGCAGCTTCGGGCTTCACACGAGCACAGATACGCAGTATTTT.

The rearrangement uses TRBV12-3 or TRBV12-4 and TRBJ2-3; D is possibly TRBD1 (6 bases). With 7 bases removed from V and 4 bases from J, the gap between germline ends came to 9 bases. The CDR3 contains 12 residues. The CDR3 coding sequence is TGTGCCAGCACCCCAGGGGCAGATACGCAGTATTTT. This translates into CASTPGADTQYF.

This clonotype was counted at least ten times. This rearrangement joins TRBV12-3 or TRBV12-4 to TRBJ2-5; 8 bases are a match to TRBD2. CDR3 length: 13 residues. V shed 5 bases, J shed 5 bases, and the junction held 4 bases outside the gene matches. The CDR3: CASSPGLEETQYF. As DNA, the CDR3 is TGTGCCAGCAGTCCGGGACTAGAGGAGACCCAGTACTTC.

This clonotype is classed as medium-sized. V and J are TRBV5-5 and TRBJ2-7; weak D call: TRBD1 (5 bases). V was clipped by 4 bases and J by 0 bases, with 8 bases between them. The germline V gene encodes CDR1 SGHKS and CDR2 YYEKEE (reference sequence). This CDR3 region has 13 residues. CDR3 sequence reads: CASSADNSYEQYF. CDR3 nucleotides: TGTGCCAGCAGCGCGGACAACTCCTACGAGCAGTACTTC.

In its sample, this clonotype was seen many times. The chain carries TRBV7-3 and TRBJ2-3, with TRBD2 matching over 7 bases. The CDR3 totals 14 residues. Germline V CDR1 and CDR2: SGHTA, FQGTGA. The trim removed 3 bases at V and 5 bases at J, leaving 5 bases unmatched. CDR3 protein: CASSFSGGRDTQYF. The CDR3 nucleotides are TGTGCCAGCAGCTTCTCTGGCGGGAGAGATACGCAGTATTTT.

Sample share makes this clonotype medium-sized. V usage is TRBV5-1 and J usage is TRBJ2-3, with D perhaps TRBD2 (6 bases). There are 18 residues in the CDR3. V was cut by 4 bases and J by 2 bases, with 23 bases left in between. Germline CDR1 reads SGHRS; CDR2 reads YFSETQ. The CDR3 nucleotides are TGCGCCAGCAGCCCCGTTCCCTGGGAGGTGGTATCCACAGATACGCAGTATTTT. It encodes CASSPVPWEVVSTDTQYF.

This clonotype has ten or more counts. The CDR3 nucleotides are TGCAGCGTTGTAACGGCCTACGAGCAGTACTTC. This codes for CSVVTAYEQYF. This rearrangement joins TRBV29-1 to TRBJ2-7; D ambiguous. Germline V gene sequence: CDR1 SQVTM, CDR2 ANQGSEA. The CDR3 is made up of 11 amino acids. V dropped 4 bases and J dropped 2 bases, with 6 bases sitting between them.

This clonotype appeared many times. The chain links TRBV7-2 to TRBJ2-1; D not certain. This CDR3 has 15 amino acids. Germline V lookup: CDR1 SGHTA, CDR2 FQGNSA. The germline V and J ends were trimmed by 3 bases and 0 bases, with 9 bases remaining between them. The CDR3 sequence: CASSFGANSYNEQFF. CDR3 bases: TGTGCCAGCAGCTTTGGCGCCAACTCCTACAATGAGCAGTTCTTC. Supplemented by reference TRBV7-2 and TRBJ2-1, the full variable domain reads GAGVSQSPSNKVTEKGKDVELRCDPISGHTALYWYRQSLGQGLEFLIYFQGNSAPDKSGLPSDRFSAERTGGSVSTLTIQRTQQEDSAVYLCASSFGANSYNEQFFGPGTRLTVL.

This clonotype came up many times. The chain combines TRBV5-6 with TRBJ1-1, with D hard to call. Trimming took 2 bases from V and 0 from J, leaving 8 bases between them. CDR3 length: 14 residues. Germline lookup yields CDR1 SGHDT and CDR2 YYEEEE. The CDR3 sequence: CASSFGRMNTEAFF. The CDR3 coding sequence is TGTGCCAGCAGCTTTGGCAGAATGAACACTGAAGCTTTCTTT.

This clonotype is termed medium-sized. The genes are TRBV29-1 and TRBJ2-1, with D maybe TRBD2 (7 bases). The V end was cut by 7 bases, the J end by 8 bases, with 15 bases between. This CDR3 is built from 12 residues. Germline V gene data show CDR1 as SQVTM and CDR2 as ANQGSEA. For the CDR3, the DNA is TGCAGCGGTGGTAGGGGGGGAGATGAGCAGTTCTTC. Translating it yields CSGGRGGDEQFF.

The chain joins TRBV24-1 to TRBJ2-1, with 12 positions matching TRBD2. Per the germline V gene, CDR1 is KGHDR and CDR2 is SFDVKD. Germline trimming cut 1 base from V and 0 bases from J; bases unmatched to any gene: 3. The CDR3 loop spans 18 amino acids. The CDR3 is CATSDFLTSGSSYNEQFF. The CDR3 coding sequence is TGTGCCACCAGTGATTTTTTGACTAGCGGGAGCTCCTACAATGAGCAGTTCTTC.

This clonotype appeared many times. V usage is TRBV27 and J usage is TRBJ2-7; TRBD2 agrees at 7 bases. Germline V gives CDR1 MNHEY, CDR2 SMNVEV (reference sequence). This CDR3 has 13 amino acids. The V and J ends lost 6 bases and 7 bases, in that order; junction bases with no gene match: 9. The CDR3 coding sequence is TGTGCCAGCAGGGCTAGCGGTTTGTTTGAGCAGTACTTC. Its protein product is CASRASGLFEQYF.

This clonotype was detected a few times. The rearrangement uses TRBV6-2 or TRBV6-3 and TRBJ2-1; D gene unclear. Germline V lookup: CDR1 MNHEY, CDR2 SVGEGT. This CDR3 has 16 residues. The V and J ends lost 8 bases and 0 bases respectively, with 17 bases between them. As DNA, the CDR3 is TGTGCCAGCGCGCCTCGGACCGTGAGCTCCTACAATGAGCAGTTCTTC. It translates to CASAPRTVSSYNEQFF.